This T cell receptor beta chain was profiled in a study of tumor and adjacent non-tumor tissue in lung cancer (dated by TCRdb to 2016 to 2019). Notes on the research overall: Patients with adenocarcinoma (about twelve), squamous cell carcinoma (2) and small cell lung cancer (1) were included in the cohort. Ages among the 15 or so patients ranged from roughly 31 to 76 years, there were 10 men and 5 women, and disease was at TNM stage I to III. Sequencing produced fewer than 150,000,000 productive TCRbeta reads in total, an average of approximately 4.5 million reads per sample. The study compared bulk TCRbeta repertoires between lung tumor tissue and matched distant non-tumor lung tissue from approximately 14 lung cancer patients. TCRbeta CDR3 sequencing was performed on more than 25 paired specimens, with one tumor sample and one normal lung sample collected per patient.

Bulk unsorted tissue served as the source for RNA extraction, and RNA quality was assessed using a NanoDrop ND-1000 and an Agilent 2100. Normal lung samples were distant non-tumor tissue taken more than 3 cm from the tumor edge. The donors were newly diagnosed lung cancer patients admitted for thoracic surgery in China from August to November 2014 who had not received prior chemotherapy. Anyone who had undergone radiotherapy or chemotherapy before, or who had another cancer at the same time, was left out of the study. Surgical tissue pieces of roughly 1-2 cm3 were preserved in RNAlater solution and were kept at -80 degrees C until use. Points the paper makes about the study in general: Because peripheral blood was not sequenced, the blood TCRbeta repertoires of the lung cancer patients in the study went unexamined. The methods do not name the sequencing platform or mention unique molecular identifiers. Tumor tissue showed significantly higher TCR diversity (inverse Simpson) than normal lung tissue, at 431.37 vs 166.20 (P = 0.0075, Mann-Whitney U test). With only around 16 patients in the cohort, the authors noted that larger samples and more detailed clinical data are needed. Younger patients had significantly higher TCR diversity, and higher tumor TCR diversity was associated with shorter overall and disease-free survival. The top 100 clones made up a significantly larger cumulative share of the repertoire in normal lung than in tumor tissue.

From V the trimming removes 5 bases and from J it removes 0 bases, while the gene matches leave 21 bases of the junction unaccounted for. The CDR3 comprises 20 residues, both ends counted. The CDR3 DNA has 60 bases and is translated from base 1. CDR1 and CDR2, per the germline V gene, are SGHAT and FQNNGV. The library was made by multiplex PCR. Sequenced on an Illumina HiSeq 2500. TCRbeta libraries were constructed through three rounds of nested PCR with primers (Table S4) according to protocols adapted from ARM-PCR. Before sequencing, PCR products of 200-500 bp were excised from the gel and purified with the QIAquick gel extraction kit. On the study's bioinformatics: Trimmomatic was used to clean the reads, FLASH merged the cleaned reads into complete CDR3 sequences, and MiTCR assigned the sequences to V(D)J germline segments. VDJtools was used to compute clonal diversity as the inverse Simpson's index. A read counted as productive if the sequence was in-frame and lacked a premature stop codon. TCRdb trimmed public reads at Q25 via fastp, called clones via MiXCR and kept in-frame beta chains. Each CDR3 protein gets just one entry, which takes the most common genes and DNA from the rows behind it. TCRdb's processing, not the authors' own work, is the source of the V and J calls. Within this sample are approximately 79,000 distinct CDR3 sequences, with less than 85% of them counted one time only. The ten biggest clones cover approximately 40% of the sample.

In regard to this clonotype: The antigen it binds to is not known. A read error is likely, as this CDR3 ends without the conserved phenylalanine or tryptophan.

The V gene is TRBV11-2 and the J gene is TRBJ1-1, with 7 bases matching TRBD1. Sequenced: distant non-tumor lung tissue. The receptor's source is a man between 65 and 85 years old with non-small cell lung cancer. The nucleotide sequence is given as TGTGCCAGCAGCCCGACAGGGTTGGGCCTTGGGGATTTATTGAACACTGAAGCTTTCTCT. It translates as CASSPTGLGLGDLLNTEAFS.